The rows below give T cell receptor beta chains drawn from one sample of a study of blood T cell repertoires in COVID-19. This table comes from immunoSEQ multiplex PCR, and its TCRdb copy is limited to in-frame clones, with some not included. The data contain fewer than 350,000 clones, approximately 91% of them singletons. Sample: PBMCs or T cells enriched from blood (not recorded which). Receptor source: a woman in her 30s who had been exposed to COVID-19. The CDR3 runs from the conserved cysteine through the conserved F or W. The order of the fields is CDR3 length, J gene, V gene, CDR3 protein.

len: 13; j_gene: TRBJ2-4; v_gene: TRBV6-5; CDR3aa: CASRRDLGGIQYF
len: 15; j_gene: TRBJ2-3; v_gene: TRBV11-2; CDR3aa: CASSLMAGGPHTQYF
len: 11; j_gene: TRBJ1-1; v_gene: TRBV30; CDR3aa: CAWSRGTEAFF
len: 18; j_gene: TRBJ2-6; v_gene: TRBV24-1; CDR3aa: CATSDSPGGRSGANVLTF
len: 15; j_gene: TRBJ1-6; v_gene: TRBV7-9; CDR3aa: CASSLVDDRGSPLHF
len: 15; j_gene: TRBJ2-2; v_gene: TRBV10-3; CDR3aa: CAIPLKTGDTGELFF
len: 16; j_gene: TRBJ2-2; v_gene: TRBV3-1/TRBV3-2; CDR3aa: CASSQERGLGTGELFF
len: 14; j_gene: TRBJ2-7; v_gene: TRBV14; CDR3aa: CASSPPLNHHEQYF
len: 13; j_gene: TRBJ2-7; v_gene: TRBV5-4; CDR3aa: CASSLGGTYEQYF
len: 16; j_gene: TRBJ2-3; v_gene: TRBV19; CDR3aa: CASSLMRGSSADTQYF
len: 13; j_gene: TRBJ1-3; v_gene: TRBV10-2; CDR3aa: CASSLAPRDTIYF
len: 17; j_gene: TRBJ2-7; v_gene: TRBV27; CDR3aa: CASSLSGGRGGSYEQYF
len: 17; j_gene: TRBJ2-7; v_gene: TRBV7-2; CDR3aa: CASSPGTAPFGEYEQYF
len: 17; j_gene: TRBJ2-5; v_gene: TRBV7-8; CDR3aa: CASSLGLAGGPQETQYF
len: 13; j_gene: TRBJ2-2; v_gene: TRBV29-1; CDR3aa: CSADRGNTGELFF
len: 16; j_gene: TRBJ2-6; v_gene: TRBV7-3; CDR3aa: CASSQTGNSGANVLTF
len: 16; j_gene: TRBJ2-7; v_gene: TRBV13; CDR3aa: CASSLVEGRSYYEQYF
len: 18; j_gene: TRBJ2-3; v_gene: TRBV5-1; CDR3aa: CASSLTSQLAGGTDTQYF
len: 16; j_gene: TRBJ1-5; v_gene: TRBV10-2; CDR3aa: CASSEGALRSNQPQHF
len: 12; j_gene: TRBJ1-1; v_gene: TRBV11-3; CDR3aa: CASTRDRAEAFF
len: 16; j_gene: TRBJ1-6; v_gene: TRBV6-1; CDR3aa: CASSEVAGKFDSPLHF
len: 15; j_gene: TRBJ2-2; v_gene: TRBV28; CDR3aa: CASSSGSGSPGELFF
len: 14; j_gene: TRBJ2-5; v_gene: TRBV27; CDR3aa: CASSLLSRAETQYF
len: 13; j_gene: TRBJ2-1; v_gene: TRBV27; CDR3aa: CASSSSSYNEQFF
len: 12; j_gene: TRBJ1-2; v_gene: TRBV5-1; CDR3aa: CASSLRGIGYTF
len: 15; j_gene: TRBJ2-7; v_gene: TRBV5-1; CDR3aa: CASSPGTGTLGEQYF
len: 12; j_gene: TRBJ1-2; v_gene: TRBV6-5; CDR3aa: CASSPGEAGYTF
len: 15; j_gene: TRBJ1-2; v_gene: TRBV4-1; CDR3aa: CASSQDFGWTFGYTF